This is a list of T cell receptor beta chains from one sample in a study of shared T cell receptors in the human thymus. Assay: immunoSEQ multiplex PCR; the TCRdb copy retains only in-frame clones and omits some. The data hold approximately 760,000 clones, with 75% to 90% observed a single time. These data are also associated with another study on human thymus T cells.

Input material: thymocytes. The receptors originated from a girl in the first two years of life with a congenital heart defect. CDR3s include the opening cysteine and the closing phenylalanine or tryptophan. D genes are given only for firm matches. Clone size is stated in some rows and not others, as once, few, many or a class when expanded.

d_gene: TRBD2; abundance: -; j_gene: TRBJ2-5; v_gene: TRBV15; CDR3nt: TGTGCCACCTTGGTCGGCCGGGGGGGCTTCGAGACCCAGTACTTC; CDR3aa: CATLVGRGGFETQYF
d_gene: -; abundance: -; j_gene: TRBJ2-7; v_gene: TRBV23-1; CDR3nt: TGCGCCAGCAGTCCCCCCCCCTACTACGAGCAGTACTTC; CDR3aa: CASSPPPYYEQYF
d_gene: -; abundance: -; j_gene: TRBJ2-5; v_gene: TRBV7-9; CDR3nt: TGTGCCAGCAGTTTCACCGGGAGCCAAGAGACCCAGTACTTC; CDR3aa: CASSFTGSQETQYF
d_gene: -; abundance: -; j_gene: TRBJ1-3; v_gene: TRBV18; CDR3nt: TGTGCCAGCTCACCGTCCCCCGTGGCAACCGAAAACACCATATATTTT; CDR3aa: CASSPSPVATENTIYF
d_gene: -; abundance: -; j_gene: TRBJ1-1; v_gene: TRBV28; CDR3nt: TGTGCCAGCCTACAGGGTAGGTTGAACACTGAAGCTTTCTTT; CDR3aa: CASLQGRLNTEAFF
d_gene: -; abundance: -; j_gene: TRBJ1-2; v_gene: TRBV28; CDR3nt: TGTGCCAGCAGTTTATTGGGGCAGAACTATGGCTACACCTTC; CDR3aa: CASSLLGQNYGYTF
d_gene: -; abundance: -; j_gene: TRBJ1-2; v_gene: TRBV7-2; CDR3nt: TGTGCCAGCAGCCCCCGGAGGCACCACCGACTTTATGGCTACACCTTC; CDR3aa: CASSPRRHHRLYGYTF
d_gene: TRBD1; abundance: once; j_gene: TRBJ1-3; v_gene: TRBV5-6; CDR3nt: TGTGCCAGCAGCTCTAATGGCAGGGGGCCTGGAAACACCATATATTTT; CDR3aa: CASSSNGRGPGNTIYF
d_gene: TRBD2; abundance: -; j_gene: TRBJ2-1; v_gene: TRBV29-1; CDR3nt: TGCAGCGTTGAAAGAAGCGGGGCTTACAATGAGCAGTTCTTC; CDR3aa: CSVERSGAYNEQFF
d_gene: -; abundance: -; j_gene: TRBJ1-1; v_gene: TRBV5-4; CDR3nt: TGTGCCAGCAGCGCGGCGGGGGCCGTTGAAGCTTTCTTT; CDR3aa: CASSAAGAVEAFF